Following are 30 T cell receptor beta chains from one sample sequenced in a study of shared clonotypes between healthy human individuals. Selected positively for CCR7 and CD45RO-negative, naive CD8 cells excluded terminally differentiated effector memory CD45RA+ cells. Sequenced by immunoSEQ multiplex PCR; TCRdb stores in-frame clones only, minus some. This table has about 2 million clones, about 95% appearing once. The specimen sequenced was naive CD8+ T cells sorted from blood. These receptors were obtained from a man between 18 and 29 years old in good health.

V gene TRBV19 combines with J gene TRBJ1-2; D gene uncertain. The CDR3 spans 14 residues. V dropped 3 bases and J dropped 6 bases, with 14 bases sitting between them. From germline, CDR1 is LNHDA and CDR2 SQIVND (reference sequence). The DNA for the CDR3 is TGTGCCAGTAGTATCCCCACGTCCAAGAATGGCTACACCTTC. It translates to CASSIPTSKNGYTF.

The rearrangement uses TRBV27 and TRBJ2-3, with 14 positions matching TRBD2. The V segment lost 9 bases and the J segment 4 bases; nucleotides outside the gene matches: 6. Germline V lookup: CDR1 MNHEY, CDR2 SMNVEV (reference sequence). The CDR3 is 15 residues long. CDR3 coding DNA: TGTGCCAGTATGACTAGCGGGGGGGCCGCAGATACGCAGTATTTT. Its protein product is CASMTSGGAADTQYF.

The CDR3 sequence is CASNNHYGYTF. CDR3 coding DNA: TGTGCCAGCAACAATCACTATGGCTACACCTTC. The V call is TRBV7-9, the J call TRBJ1-2; no clear D gene. The CDR3 length is 11 residues. With 7 bases removed from V and 3 bases from J, the gap between germline ends came to 6 bases. Per the germline V gene, CDR1 is SEHNR and CDR2 is FQNEAQ (reference sequence).

The genes are TRBV6-5 and TRBJ1-1; possibly TRBD1 for D (5 bases). Trimming took 7 bases from V and 1 from J, leaving 7 bases between them. The germline gives CDR1 MNHEY, CDR2 SVGAGI. CDR3 size: 12 residues. CDR3: CASIGANTEAFF. The CDR3, as DNA: TGTGCCAGCATCGGGGCGAACACTGAAGCTTTCTTT.

With respect to this clone: The same CDR3 also results from other DNA sequences found in this sample. The chain carries TRBV28 and TRBJ2-7, with a possible D match to TRBD1 (6 bases). The CDR3 totals 13 residues. Germline CDR1 MDHEN, CDR2 SYDVKM. Trimming pared 5 bases from V and 2 bases from J, leaving 10 bases between. The CDR3 loop is CASSLGQTYEQYF. In DNA form, the CDR3 reads TGTGCCAGCAGTCTCGGACAGACCTACGAGCAGTACTTC.

This clone has a handful of counts. The sample carries other DNA sequences with the same CDR3. The chain is built from TRBV5-6 and TRBJ1-5; 9 nucleotides line up with TRBD1. The CDR3 contains 14 residues. From germline, CDR1 is SGHDT and CDR2 YYEEEE. With V trimmed by 3 bases and J by 4 bases, 2 bases remained unmatched. The CDR3 is CASSSGTGNQPQHF. CDR3 bases: TGTGCCAGCAGCTCCGGGACAGGGAATCAGCCCCAGCATTTT.

This clone was observed a single time. J is TRBJ2-7 and V is TRBV11-2, with a tentative D call TRBD2 (6 bases). Germline CDR1 is SGHAT and CDR2 is FQNNGV. The V end lost 0 bases, the J end lost 2 bases, and 14 bases lay between the germline ends. The CDR3 is made up of 16 amino acids. CDR3 DNA: TGTGCCAGCAGCTTAGATTTTGGGGACTTACCCTACGAGCAGTACTTC. Protein sequence: CASSLDFGDLPYEQYF.

The chain uses TRBV6-5 and TRBJ2-3, with TRBD1 matching over 10 bases. V was clipped by 6 bases and J by 5 bases; unmatched bases: 5. Germline-derived CDR1 and CDR2 are MNHEY and SVGAGI. The CDR3 contains 14 residues. CDR3 sequence reads: CASSQDRGLDTQYF. Written as DNA, the CDR3 is TGTGCCAGCAGCCAGGACAGGGGGTTAGATACGCAGTATTTT.

About this clone: The same CDR3 also results from other DNA sequences found in this sample. CDR3 DNA sequence: TGTGCCAGCAGTTTGGACCAGTACAATGAGCAGTTCTTC. This sequence encodes CASSLDQYNEQFF. The rearrangement uses TRBV27 and TRBJ2-1, with unresolved D. With 3 bases removed from V and 4 bases from J, the gap between germline ends came to 7 bases. Germline V CDR1 and CDR2: MNHEY, SMNVEV (reference sequence). CDR3 size: 13 residues.

A note on this clone: This sample includes further DNA sequences coding for the same CDR3. This chain connects TRBV7-9 to TRBJ2-7, with D perhaps assigned TRBD1 or TRBD2 (6 bases each). V was cut by 2 bases and J by 4 bases, with 12 bases left in between. The CDR3 is 14 residues long. The V gene's germline CDR1 is SEHNR and CDR2 FQNEAQ (reference sequence). The CDR3 sequence: CASSLIGGGYEQYF. CDR3 in DNA: TGTGCCAGCAGCTTAATCGGGGGCGGGTACGAGCAGTACTTC.

This rearrangement joins TRBV7-9 to TRBJ2-7; 7 nucleotides agree with TRBD2. CDR3 length: 14 residues. Germline-derived CDR1 and CDR2 are SEHNR and FQNEAQ (reference sequence). The junction had 6 bases not matched to a gene; V was cut back by 5 bases and J by 2 bases. The CDR3 nucleotides are TGTGCCAGCAGCGCGGCTGGGGGGGCCTACGAGCAGTACTTC. Protein: CASSAAGGAYEQYF.

This chain joins TRBV11-2 and TRBJ1-1; 7 bases align to TRBD1. With V trimmed by 5 bases and J by 5 bases, 17 bases remained unmatched. CDR1 is SGHAT and CDR2 is FQNNGV in the germline V gene. The CDR3 length is 17 residues. The CDR3 DNA is TGTGCCAGCAGCCACGACAGGGTTGGTCTCGCGGGGACTGAAGCTTTCTTT. Translated, it gives CASSHDRVGLAGTEAFF.

The chain has TRBV5-6 and TRBJ2-7; D not certain. Germline V gives CDR1 SGHDT, CDR2 YYEEEE. The CDR3 spans 17 residues. The V and J ends lost 3 bases and 3 bases respectively, with 22 bases between them. The CDR3 nucleotides read TGTGCCAGCAGCTCAATAACCACCTTTGAAATCTTCTACGAGCAGTACTTC. This sequence encodes CASSSITTFEIFYEQYF.

The chain joins TRBV10-1 to TRBJ2-7; the D gene could be TRBD1 or TRBD2 (5 bases each). Germline loops: CDR1 WNHNN, CDR2 SYGVQD (reference sequence). The CDR3 covers 14 residues. Deletions cut 3 bases from V and 3 bases from J, with 12 bases between. The CDR3: CASSETGTYYEQYF. DNA for the CDR3: TGCGCCAGCAGTGAAACCGGGACCTACTACGAGCAGTACTTC.

The CDR3 DNA reads as TGCAGCGTTGAACCCGGGAACAATGAGCAGTTCTTC. Translating it yields CSVEPGNNEQFF. This chain uses TRBV29-1 with TRBJ2-1; D perhaps matches TRBD2 (5 bases). V lost 2 bases, J lost 5 bases, and 7 bases lay in between. The CDR3 has 12 residues. Germline assignment: CDR1 SQVTM and CDR2 ANQGSEA.

Turning to this clone: Other DNA sequences in the same sample also yield this CDR3. This sequence joins TRBV9 and TRBJ1-5; perhaps TRBD1 as D (5 bases). The CDR3 is 15 residues long. The germline V and J ends were trimmed by 2 bases and 0 bases, with 9 bases remaining between them. Germline V gene sequence: CDR1 SGDLS, CDR2 YYNGEE. CDR3 sequence: CASSVGGNSNQPQHF. The CDR3 bases are TGTGCCAGCAGCGTTGGGGGAAATAGCAATCAGCCCCAGCATTTT.

A remark on this clone: The sample has other DNA sequences that encode this CDR3 too. V is TRBV29-1 and J is TRBJ2-7; 14 nucleotides align to TRBD2. Per the germline V gene, CDR1 is SQVTM and CDR2 is ANQGSEA. This CDR3 has 13 residues. V lost 6 bases and J lost 4; bases outside the gene matches: 2. CDR3 sequence (DNA): TGCAGCGTGGGACTAGCGGGAGTGTACGAGCAGTACTTC. The encoded protein is CSVGLAGVYEQYF.

About this clone: A single base separates this from a much larger clone, so it may be a read error. The chain recombines TRBV5-5 with TRBJ2-7; D might be TRBD1 (5 bases). Germline V gene sequence: CDR1 SGHKS, CDR2 YYEKEE (reference sequence). Deletions cut 2 bases from V and 0 bases from J, with 6 bases between. The CDR3 consists of 13 residues. The CDR3 DNA follows: TGTGCCAGCAGCTTCGACAGCTCCTACGAGCAGTACTTC. Protein sequence: CASSFDSSYEQYF.

The chain couples TRBV7-9 to TRBJ2-7, with 7 bases lining up with TRBD2. CDR3 length equals 14 residues. V was pared by 6 bases and J by 3 bases, with 8 bases of the junction left unmatched. CDR1 and CDR2 from the germline V gene are SEHNR and FQNEAQ (reference sequence). The CDR3 sequence: CASSHAGEGYEQYF. As DNA, the CDR3 is TGTGCCAGCAGTCATGCTGGGGAGGGCTACGAGCAGTACTTC.

The V gene is TRBV5-4, the J gene TRBJ2-3; 11 bases align to TRBD2. This CDR3 has 16 amino acids. With 4 bases clipped from V and 4 bases from J, the junction kept 8 bases outside the gene matches. Germline V gene sequence: CDR1 SGHNT, CDR2 YYREEE (reference sequence). The CDR3 bases are TGTGCCAGCAGCCCCCGCACTAGCGGGAGTTCAGATACGCAGTATTTT. Its protein is CASSPRTSGSSDTQYF.

J is TRBJ2-3 and V is TRBV5-6; a possible D gene is TRBD2 (6 bases). Trimming pared 1 base from V and 2 bases from J, leaving 17 bases between. The CDR3 loop spans 17 amino acids. CDR1 and CDR2 from the germline V gene are SGHDT and YYEEEE. The CDR3 loop reads CASSLWVGSGFTDTQYF. CDR3 bases: TGTGCCAGCAGCTTGTGGGTTGGTAGCGGCTTCACAGATACGCAGTATTTT.

A note on this clone: Other DNA sequences from this sample encode an identical CDR3 as well. The chain employs TRBV29-1 and TRBJ2-7; D remains unclear. Germline V lookup: CDR1 SQVTM, CDR2 ANQGSEA. The V gene lost 4 bases and the J gene lost 7 bases, with 8 bases spanning the gap. CDR3 size: 10 residues. DNA of the CDR3: TGCAGCGTTGGAGGTGGAGAGCAGTACTTC. Its protein is CSVGGGEQYF.

This chain joins TRBV11-1 and TRBJ2-3; D is uncertain. There are 14 residues in the CDR3. CDR1 and CDR2 (germline): SGHAT, FQDESV (reference sequence). V lost 3 bases to trimming and J lost 2 bases, with 9 bases between them. The CDR3 reads CASSLAGDTDTQYF. The CDR3 DNA sequence: TGTGCCAGCAGCTTGGCAGGAGACACAGATACGCAGTATTTT.

The chain has TRBV4-1 and TRBJ1-3; D may be TRBD1 (5 bases). Trimming took off 0 bases at V and 0 bases at J, with 12 bases between the two ends. Germline V gene lookup returns CDR1 MGHRA and CDR2 YSYEKL. There are 17 residues in the CDR3. The CDR3 reads CASSQEGGGLSGNTIYF. Written as DNA, the CDR3 is TGCGCCAGCAGCCAAGAGGGGGGAGGGCTCTCTGGAAACACCATATATTTT.

The CDR3 sequence: CASSLEAGYDTEAFF. The CDR3 nucleotides read TGTGCCAGCAGCTTGGAGGCAGGGTATGACACTGAAGCTTTCTTT. V gene TRBV5-4 combines with J gene TRBJ1-1; D may be TRBD1 (5 bases). Germline lookup yields CDR1 SGHNT and CDR2 YYREEE (reference sequence). V was cut by 0 bases and J by 3 bases, with 12 bases left in between. This CDR3 has 15 residues.

This clone was counted a single time. V is TRBV4-1 and J is TRBJ1-6; no reliable D call. The CDR3 consists of 14 residues. Trimming cost V 1 base and J 6 bases, with 7 bases left between them. Germline loops: CDR1 MGHRA, CDR2 YSYEKL. The CDR3 DNA sequence: TGCGCCAGCAGCCAAGGAGTCCTTAATTCACCCCTCCACTTT. The encoded protein is CASSQGVLNSPLHF.

Remarks on this clone: Additional DNA sequences in this sample encode the identical CDR3. The chain links TRBV30 to TRBJ2-5; D remains unclear. Germline V gene sequence: CDR1 GTSNPN, CDR2 SVGIG (reference sequence). CDR3 length: 10 residues. Trimming removed 0 bases from V and 5 bases from J, with 1 base in between. The CDR3: CAWSVETQYF. Written as DNA, the CDR3 is TGTGCCTGGAGTGTTGAGACCCAGTACTTC.

The chain recombines TRBV6-1 with TRBJ1-4, with D maybe TRBD1 (5 bases). V shed 1 base and J shed 8 bases, with 11 bases lying between them. Per the germline V gene, CDR1 is MNHNS and CDR2 is SASEGT. This CDR3 comprises 14 residues. The CDR3 DNA is TGTGCCAGCAGTGAAGGGGGACGAGTGGAAAAACTGTTTTTT. It codes for CASSEGGRVEKLFF.

A single count supports this clone. The identical CDR3 is also encoded by other nucleotide sequences in the sample. This rearrangement joins TRBV19 to TRBJ1-5; D is ambiguous. Per the germline V gene, CDR1 is LNHDA and CDR2 is SQIVND (reference sequence). This CDR3 contains 15 residues. V gave up 7 bases and J gave up 0 bases, with 13 bases separating them. The DNA of the CDR3 is TGTGCCAGTACACCGGACGGATATAGCAATCAGCCCCAGCATTTT. It is translated as CASTPDGYSNQPQHF.

The count of this clone is one. The chain uses TRBV9 and TRBJ1-6, with 8 bases matching TRBD1. CDR1 is SGDLS, CDR2 YYNGEE, per germline. This CDR3 region has 14 residues. V lost 4 bases to trimming and J lost 5 bases; unmatched junction nucleotides: 2. Here the CDR3 reads CASSLTGDNSPLHF. The CDR3 DNA follows: TGTGCCAGCAGCCTGACAGGGGATAATTCACCCCTCCACTTT.